A single sample gave rise to the 14 T cell receptor beta chains below, sequenced in a study of graft-versus-host responses after intestinal transplantation. Method: immunoSEQ multiplex PCR; TCRdb's copy keeps in-frame clones and lacks some. The table has under 20,000 clones, roughly 90% seen once. The source was PBMCs, collected around 350 days after transplant. These receptors all come from a human patient who received an intestinal transplant, so some T cells may come from the graft donor.

The chain employs TRBV11-2 and TRBJ1-1, with a possible D match to TRBD1 (5 bases). The CDR3 extends over 18 amino acids. V shed 5 bases and J shed 0 bases, with 22 bases lying between them. The germline V gene has CDR1 SGHAT and CDR2 FQNNGV. CDR3 bases: TGTGCCAGCAGCACACCGAGGGGCGGTTATTCGATGAACACTGAAGCTTTCTTT. This translates into CASSTPRGGYSMNTEAFF.

This sequence joins TRBV29-1 and TRBJ1-2; a weak D match, TRBD1 (6 bases). The ends were cut back, 7 bases at V and 5 bases at J, with 14 bases in the middle. The length of the CDR3 is 12 residues. CDR1 is SQVTM, CDR2 ANQGSEA, per germline. The CDR3, as DNA: TGCAGCGGGGACCTAGGGGGGTATGGCTACACCTTC. Translating it yields CSGDLGGYGYTF. The complete variable domain, with remaining parts taken from reference TRBV29-1 and TRBJ1-2, reads SAVISQKPSRDICQRGTSLTIQCQVDSQVTMMFWYRQQPGQSLTLIATANQGSEATYESGFVIDKFPISRPNLTFSTLTVSNMSPEDSSIYLCSGDLGGYGYTFGSGTRLTVV.

V is TRBV6-5 and J is TRBJ2-3, with TRBD2 matching over 8 bases. With 5 bases clipped from V and 14 bases from J, the junction kept 12 bases outside the gene matches. The V gene's germline CDR1 is MNHEY and CDR2 SVGAGI. This CDR3 region has 13 residues. The CDR3: CASSEESSGSRYF. The CDR3 DNA sequence: TGTGCCAGCAGTGAAGAATCAAGCGGGAGTCGGTATTTT.

This clone was counted a single time. The gene calls are TRBV10-1 and TRBJ2-5; weak D call: TRBD2 (5 bases). The V gene lost 3 bases and the J gene lost 5 bases, with 13 bases spanning the gap. Germline-derived CDR1 and CDR2 are WNHNN and SYGVQD (reference sequence). The length of the CDR3 is 14 residues. DNA for the CDR3: TGCGCCAGCAGTGATGGAGGAGTTGAGGAGACCCAGTACTTC. Translated: CASSDGGVEETQYF.

The DNA of the CDR3 is TGTGCCAGCAGTTTACGACAGGTCGATTTGGGGGAGACCCAGTACTTC. It codes for CASSLRQVDLGETQYF. The chain combines TRBV27 with TRBJ2-5; D may be TRBD1 (6 bases). This CDR3 comprises 16 residues. CDR1 MNHEY and CDR2 SMNVEV come from the germline V gene (reference sequence). V lost 2 bases to trimming and J lost 5 bases, with 18 bases between them.

Comment on this clone: Compared with germline, one end of the junction differs, possibly owing to a read error. Other DNA sequences in the same sample also yield this CDR3. CDR3 in DNA: TGTGCCAGCAGGGGCGCCGGGGTAGGATGGGCAGATACACAGTATTTT. Translated, it gives CASRGAGVGWADTQYF. The chain has TRBV2 and TRBJ2-3; D may be TRBD2 (5 bases). The CDR3 extends over 16 amino acids. CDR1 is SNHLY and CDR2 is FYNNEI in the germline V gene.

CDR3 coding DNA: TGTGCCAGCAGTCGGCGGCCTGAGGACACTGAAGCTTTCTTT. Translation gives CASSRRPEDTEAFF. The chain is built from TRBV6-5 and TRBJ1-1, with no clear D. Trimming took off 5 bases at V and 3 bases at J, with 13 bases between the two ends. The CDR3 runs 14 residues. Per the germline V gene, CDR1 is MNHEY and CDR2 is SVGAGI.

This chain joins TRBV6-1 and TRBJ1-1; 10 bases are shared with TRBD1. CDR1 and CDR2 (germline): MNHNS, SASEGT. This CDR3 contains 15 residues. The J segment lost 6 bases and the V segment lost 6 bases, leaving 10 bases of the junction unmatched. The CDR3: CASSLTGGVGSEAFF. The CDR3 DNA sequence: TGTGCCAGCAGCCTGACAGGGGGCGTAGGGTCTGAAGCTTTCTTT.

This clone was recorded only once. The chain uses TRBV6-5 and TRBJ2-5; the D gene is possibly TRBD2 (6 bases). Germline CDR1 MNHEY, CDR2 SVGAGI. Trimming took 2 bases from V and 3 from J, leaving 10 bases between them. The CDR3 consists of 14 residues. CDR3 DNA: TGTGCCAGCAGTTACGGCCGACTAGAAGAGACCCAGTACTTC. Encoded protein: CASSYGRLEETQYF.

CDR3 nucleotides: TGCGCCAGCAGCTTGGTAGGCTTACAATACAATGAGCAGTTCTTC. Residues: CASSLVGLQYNEQFF. The chain combines TRBV5-1 with TRBJ2-7, with D hard to call. With the DNA end fitting TRBJ2-1 better, the J assignment may be wrong. Germline CDR1 reads SGHRS; CDR2 reads YFSETQ. The CDR3 contains 15 residues.

This chain links TRBV6-6 with TRBJ1-2; D is unresolved. V dropped 4 bases and J dropped 0 bases, with 6 bases sitting between them. Looked up from germline, CDR1 is MNHNY and CDR2 is SVGAGI (reference sequence). The length of the CDR3 is 13 residues. The CDR3 here is CASSLDPNYGYTF. As DNA, the CDR3 is TGTGCCAGCAGTTTGGACCCTAACTATGGCTACACCTTC.

The chain employs TRBV6-1 and TRBJ2-3; D is unclear. The CDR3 has 13 residues. Trimming took 9 bases from V and 5 from J, leaving 15 bases between them. Germline V gives CDR1 MNHNS, CDR2 SASEGT. The CDR3 region has the DNA TGTGCCAGGACCGTTGGCACCGGAGATACGCAGTATTTT. Translating it yields CARTVGTGDTQYF.

The chain carries TRBV5-1 and TRBJ2-7, with a tentative D call TRBD1 (7 bases). V dropped 0 bases and J dropped 6 bases, with 22 bases sitting between them. CDR1 SGHRS and CDR2 YFSETQ come from the germline V gene. The CDR3 totals 17 residues. The CDR3 coding sequence is TGCGCCAGCAGCTTGGGGATAGGGGGCCGGGAGACCTCCGAGCAGTACTTC. Translated: CASSLGIGGRETSEQYF.

This clone has a handful of counts. This chain uses TRBV6-5 with TRBJ2-7, with 8 bases aligning to TRBD2. With 2 bases clipped from V and 0 bases from J, the junction kept 3 bases outside the gene matches. CDR1 is MNHEY, CDR2 SVGAGI, per germline. The CDR3 runs 15 residues. CDR3 in amino acids: CASSYGSGSSYEQYF. The CDR3 DNA reads as TGTGCCAGCAGTTACGGGAGCGGGAGCTCCTACGAGCAGTACTTC.